This T cell receptor (beta chain) was captured by sequencing in a study of naive and memory T cell subsets. Study results and caveats: Diversity fell and Gini index rose from naive through CM, EM, EMRA. Naive repertoires, especially CD8, held a few larger clonotypes, possibly memory cells re-expressing CD45RA.

Separate alpha and beta amplification began at the second PCR step. Overnight CMV lysate stimulation of fresh PBMCs defined donor CMV status by CD4+ IFNgamma. Four subsets defined by CD45RA and CD27 were sorted after CD3, CD4, CD8 and live/dead staining. Germline CDR1 LGHNA, CDR2 YSLEER. Trimming removed 1 base from V and 9 bases from J; junction bases left unmatched: 5. The CDR3 runs to 15 residues. Remarks on this clonotype: What it recognizes is unknown. No conserved phenylalanine or tryptophan ends this CDR3, so it is likely a read error.

An equimolar mix of two oligonucleotides served as the beta constant-region primer for TRBC1 and TRBC2. Nested alpha and beta constant-region primers with the SP2 primer drove four PCR rounds on ligated cDNA. TCRdb reprocessed the UMI-ligation and nested PCR reads via MiXCR and lists one record per CDR3 protein. The sample lists roughly 92,000 distinct CDR3 sequences; about 10% were seen once. V usage is TRBV4-3 and J usage is TRBJ2-1, with 11 bases matching TRBD2. The TCR was taken from a human donor in good health. The specimen sequenced was naive CD4+ T cells from blood. The CDR3 region has the DNA TGCGCCAGCAGCCAAGTCGGCCTAGCGGGAGGTGAGCAGTTCCTC. This encodes CASSQVGLAGGEQFL.